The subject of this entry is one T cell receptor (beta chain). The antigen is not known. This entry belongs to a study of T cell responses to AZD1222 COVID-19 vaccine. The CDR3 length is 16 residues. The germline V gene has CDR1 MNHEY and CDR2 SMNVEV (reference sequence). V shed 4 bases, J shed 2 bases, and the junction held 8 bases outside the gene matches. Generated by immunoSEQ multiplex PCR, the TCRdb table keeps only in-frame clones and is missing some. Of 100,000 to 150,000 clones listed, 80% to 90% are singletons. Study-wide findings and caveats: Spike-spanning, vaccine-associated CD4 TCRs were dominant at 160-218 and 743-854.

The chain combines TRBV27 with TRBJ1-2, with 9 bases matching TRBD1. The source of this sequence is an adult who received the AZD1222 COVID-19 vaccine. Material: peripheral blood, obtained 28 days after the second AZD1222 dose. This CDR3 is CASSYHPGQGNYGYTF. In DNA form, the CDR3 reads TGTGCCAGCAGTTATCACCCGGGACAGGGAAACTATGGCTACACCTTC.